Described below is a single T cell receptor (beta chain) sequence and its context. Stability of Graves' hyperthyroidism was defined as absent ophthalmopathy progression within 18 months. The source material, RNA transcripts, was used to amplify TCR beta CDR3 regions. The TCR CDR3 first-round RT-PCR relied on the HTBI primer set. TCRdb ran MiXCR on the multiplex PCR reads and lists one entry per CDR3 protein. Of a few hundred thousand distinct CDR3 sequences detected, 46% appear once; the ten largest clones hold about 8.3%. The source of the sample is a study of T cells in Graves' hyperthyroidism and ophthalmopathy. The germline CDR1 and CDR2 sequences are DFQATT and SNEGSKA (reference sequence). Trimming left V 4 bases short and J 3 bases short, with 7 bases between. The CDR3 consists of 11 residues.

The clonotype was recovered from a young woman with Graves' hyperthyroidism. Specimen: peripheral blood or thyroid tissue (not recorded which). V and J are TRBV20-1 and TRBJ2-7; no clear D. CDR3 region: CSANVGYEQYF. The DNA for the CDR3 is TGCAGTGCTAACGTTGGCTACGAGCAGTACTTC.